A selection of T cell receptor beta chains follows, all from one sample in a study of blood T cells in healthy people across ages. TCRdb re-derived calls from the 5' RACE reads in MiXCR, one entry per CDR3 protein. This repertoire shows 1.5 million to 2 million distinct CDR3 sequences, roughly 30% found once; its top ten account for 11%. Sequenced input: blood. The receptors were gathered from a woman between 25 and 40 years old in good health. The conserved cysteine and the conserved F or W are not part of the CDR3 here. Size is stated for part of the rows, as once, few or many counts, or as a class when the clone is expanded.

>TRBJ2-7|few|TRBV20-1|10
SAQGAAYEQY
>TRBJ2-1|few|TRBV3-1|14
ASSQDWGATYNEQF
>TRBJ2-3|NA|TRBV2|14
ASNKRLASLTDTQY
>TRBJ1-1|few|TRBV5-1|13
ASSLGWGSNTEAF
>TRBJ2-4|few|TRBV7-9|16
ASSESLSNRLAKNIQY
>NA|few|TRBV7-8|13
ASSLASGEGYEQY
>TRBJ2-1|NA|TRBV27|12
ASSTLATYNEQF
>TRBJ2-1|NA|TRBV27|12
ASRRLAGSYEQF
>TRBJ2-7|NA|TRBV20-1|14
SGFGASGSFPREQY
>TRBJ2-4|NA|TRBV4-1|14
ASSLLAVVAKNIQY
>TRBJ1-5|NA|TRBV12-3/TRBV12-4|11
ASGQGVNQPQH
>TRBJ2-3|once|TRBV20-1|11
SAQRERTDTLY
>TRBJ2-3|NA|TRBV11-2|14
ASSLSPTGWWDTQY
>TRBJ2-3|NA|TRBV12-3/TRBV12-4|13
ASSLDRGNTDAQY
>NA|NA|TRBV28|11
TSSYPTIGEQY
>TRBJ2-3|NA|TRBV27|13
ASNSEAASTDTQY
>TRBJ2-6|NA|TRBV12-3/TRBV12-4|13
ASSVRRSGANVLT
>TRBJ2-2|few|TRBV7-2|15
ASSPKTGGANTGELF
>TRBJ2-3|few|TRBV12-3/TRBV12-4|10
ASSFSRDTRY
>TRBJ2-5|NA|TRBV12-3/TRBV12-4|12
ASSIAGGRETQY
>TRBJ2-3|many|TRBV10-2|13
ASIGLAQGTDTQY
>TRBJ2-6|few|TRBV20-1|14
SATQGWETGANVLT
>TRBJ1-4|once|TRBV12-3/TRBV12-4|13
ASRGDSLFNEKLF
>TRBJ1-6|NA|TRBV20-1|12
SARDGGRGSPLH
>TRBJ2-3|NA|TRBV9|14
ASSVVGVRGTDTQY
>TRBJ2-3|few|TRBV20-1|12
RATSGTSTDTQY
>TRBJ1-2|NA|TRBV7-3|11
ASSQGWGRGYT
>TRBJ2-3|few|TRBV7-3|14
ASSLTRDPGTDTQY
>TRBJ2-3|few|TRBV20-1|11
SSWGGPADTQY
>TRBJ1-2|many|TRBV24-1|13
ATSDGDRALNGYT
>TRBJ2-3|NA|TRBV6-1|16
ASSEALSVGVGRDTQY
>TRBJ2-5|NA|TRBV7-2|10
ASSSALETQY
>TRBJ1-5|NA|TRBV10-3|13
AISEGQRSNQPRH
>TRBJ2-1|few|TRBV11-1|12
ASSFGGGSREQF
>TRBJ2-3|NA|TRBV18|12
ASSPVREADTQY
>TRBJ2-3|NA|TRBV20-1|15
SASGLGLAASTDTQY
>TRBJ1-1|few|TRBV20-1|14
SARDRIRGTNTEAF
>TRBJ2-2|many|TRBV6-5|10
ASSLRAGELF
>TRBJ2-1|few|TRBV7-9|17
ASSLRATGGAATYNEQF
>TRBJ2-1|few|TRBV5-1|10
ASQIYTGEQF
>TRBJ2-1|NA|TRBV28|15
ASSLGWAGATYNEQF
>TRBJ2-5|few|TRBV6-6|13
ASSYSQVGQETQY
>TRBJ2-1|NA|TRBV7-2|13
ASSLRGFSYNEQF
>TRBJ2-7|NA|TRBV9|13
ASSVESGRWDEQY
>TRBJ2-1|few|TRBV29-1|14
SVEDSPVGAYNEQF
>TRBJ2-5|NA|TRBV9|16
ASSVGLAGGSYQETQY
>TRBJ2-4|many|TRBV6-4|10
ASSDPMTRQY
>TRBJ2-1|few|TRBV5-5|13
ASSLSYGPYNEQF
>TRBJ2-1|NA|TRBV5-6|9
AGSLFAEQF
>TRBJ2-3|few|TRBV6-1|15
ASSAPNAEGGTDTQY
>TRBJ2-7|NA|TRBV4-1|14
ASSQEPVRTYYEQY
>TRBJ1-2|NA|TRBV6-4|9
ASKGPWGYT
>TRBJ1-1|NA|TRBV27|12
ASRTGTDGTEAF
>TRBJ2-1|NA|TRBV9|13
ASSVGSSIYNEQF
>TRBJ2-7|few|TRBV7-2|15
ASSGRTSGRIAYEQY